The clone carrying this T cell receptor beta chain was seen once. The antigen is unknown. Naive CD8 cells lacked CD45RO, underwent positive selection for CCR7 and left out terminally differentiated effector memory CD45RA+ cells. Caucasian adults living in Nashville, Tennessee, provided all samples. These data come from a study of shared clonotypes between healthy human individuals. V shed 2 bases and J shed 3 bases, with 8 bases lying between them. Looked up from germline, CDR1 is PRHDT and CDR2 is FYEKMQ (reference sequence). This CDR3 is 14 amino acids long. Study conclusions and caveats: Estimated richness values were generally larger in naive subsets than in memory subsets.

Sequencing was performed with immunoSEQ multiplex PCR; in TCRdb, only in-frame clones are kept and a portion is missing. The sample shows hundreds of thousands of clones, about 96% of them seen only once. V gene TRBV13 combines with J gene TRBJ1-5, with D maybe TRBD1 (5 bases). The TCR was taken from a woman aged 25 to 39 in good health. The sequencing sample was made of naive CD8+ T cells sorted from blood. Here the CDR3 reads CASSLSGINQPQHF. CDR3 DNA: TGTGCCAGCAGCTTATCAGGGATCAATCAGCCCCAGCATTTT. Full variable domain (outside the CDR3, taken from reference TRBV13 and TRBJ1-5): AAGVIQSPRHLIKEKRETATLKCYPIPRHDTVYWYQQGPGQDPQFLISFYEKMQSDKGSIPDRFSAQQFSDYHSELNMSSLELGDSALYFCASSLSGINQPQHFGDGTRLSIL.